This entry lists 21 T cell receptor beta chains sequenced from one sample in a study of T cell clonality in common variable immunodeficiency. Study observations and caveats: In common variable immunodeficiency, TCR beta chains reportedly carried fewer deletions and N-nucleotide insertions.

TCRdb keeps only in-frame clones here, not all; method: immunoSEQ multiplex PCR. Recorded here are 28,000 or so clones, none singletons. Antigens of these TCRs are unknown. What was sequenced was peripheral blood mononuclear cells. The receptor source for this set is a human donor with common variable immunodeficiency.

There are a few counts of this clone. Read coverage stops 3 residues before the CDR3 terminus; the germline J gene supplies the remainder. The chain employs TRBV7-2 and TRBJ1-2, with D hard to call. The V gene lost 0 bases and the J gene lost 3 bases, with 11 bases spanning the gap. This CDR3 region has 15 residues. The V gene's germline CDR1 is SGHTA and CDR2 FQGNSA. The CDR3 protein is CASSLAAGLDYGYTF. CDR3 DNA, as far as it was read: TGTGCCAGCAGCTTAGCCGCCGGGTTAGACTATGGC.

A word on this clone: The DNA ends 3 residues before the CDR3 does, and the rest of the CDR3 is filled in from the germline J gene. J is TRBJ2-3 and V is TRBV20-1; 11 bases agree with TRBD2. Germline assignment: CDR1 DFQATT and CDR2 SNEGSKA (reference sequence). This CDR3 contains 16 residues. V was clipped by 0 bases and J by 3 bases; unmatched bases: 5. Incomplete CDR3 DNA: TGCAGTGCTAGAGATCCTAGCGGGGGGCTTACAGATACG. Protein product: CSARDPSGGLTDT. The whole CDR3 is CSARDPSGGLTDTQYF.

This clone appeared a few times. Read coverage stops 3 residues before the CDR3 terminus; the germline J gene supplies the remainder. The chain couples TRBV6-1 to TRBJ1-2; D is possibly TRBD1 (5 bases). Germline V lookup: CDR1 MNHNS, CDR2 SASEGT. The CDR3 is 14 residues long. The covered CDR3 bases are TGTGCCAGCAGTGAAATATGGACACGGAGGGAC. As protein: CASSEIWTRRD. The full-length CDR3 reads as CASSEIWTRRDYTF.

This clone was counted between two and nine times. Read data end 3 residues before the CDR3 end; the end is taken from the germline J gene. This sequence joins TRBV2 and TRBJ2-2, with 7 bases fitting TRBD1. The CDR3 is made up of 18 amino acids. Germline CDR1 is SNHLY and CDR2 is FYNNEI. The V and J ends lost 1 base and 0 bases, in that order; junction bases with no gene match: 8. The CDR3 sequence is CASSEDGIRGTNTGELFF. CDR3 bases read: TGTGCCAGCAGTGAAGACGGGATCAGGGGGACGAACACCGGGGAG.

This clone was detected only a few times. The missing CDR3 end, 3 residues past where the read stops, is filled in from the germline J gene. The chain uses TRBV18 and TRBJ2-2, with 8 bases that match TRBD1. The V gene end was trimmed by 6 bases and the J gene end by 3 bases; junction bases not matched to a gene: 6. From germline, CDR1 is KGHSH and CDR2 LQKENI. The CDR3 sequence is 15 residues long. The CDR3 loop is CASSPTGVDTGELFF. The sequenced CDR3 bases are TGTGCCAGCTCTCCGACAGGGGTGGACACCGGGGAG. Variable domain in full (rest from reference TRBV18 and TRBJ2-2): NAGVMQNPRHLVRRRGQEARLRCSPMKGHSHVYWYRQLPEEGLKFMVYLQKENIIDESGMPKERFSAEFPKEGPSILRIQQVVRGDSAAYFCASSPTGVDTGELFFGEGSRLTVL.

A note on this clone: The read ends 3 residues before the CDR3 terminus; that terminus is restored from the germline J gene. This chain connects TRBV2 to TRBJ2-7; TRBD1 might be the D (6 bases). V was pared by 10 bases and J by 5 bases, with 9 bases between. From germline, CDR1 is SNHLY and CDR2 FYNNEI. The CDR3 consists of 10 residues. The sequenced CDR3 bases are TGTGCCACCAGGGGCCACGAG. It encodes CATRGHE. The CDR3, in full, reads CATRGHEQYF.

About this clone: The sequence runs out 3 residues before the end of the CDR3; the remainder is reconstructed from the germline J gene. This chain joins TRBV7-9 and TRBJ1-2; weak D call: TRBD1 (5 bases). Looked up from germline, CDR1 is SEHNR and CDR2 is FQNEAQ (reference sequence). The CDR3 is 15 amino acids. Trimming shortened V by 4 bases and J by 0 bases, and 12 bases separated the two germline ends. CDR3 region: CASSSPWGANYGYTF. CDR3 bases read: TGTGCCAGCAGCTCCCCCTGGGGGGCTAACTATGGC.

In the case of this clone: The read ends 3 residues before the CDR3 terminus; that terminus is restored from the germline J gene. The chain recombines TRBV18 with TRBJ2-5; weak D call: TRBD2 (6 bases). The CDR3 is 15 amino acids. Germline V gene data show CDR1 as KGHSH and CDR2 as LQKENI. The part of the CDR3 DNA that was read is TGTGCCAGCTCACCCCGATCGACTAGTGGCCCTACC. Translated: CASSPRSTSGPT. The CDR3 reads in full as CASSPRSTSGPTQYF.

This clone showed up just a few times. The read is 3 residues too short to cover the CDR3 end, so that end is filled in from the germline J gene. The genes are TRBV18 and TRBJ2-1, with TRBD1 as a possible D gene (6 bases). V was cut by 6 bases and J by 4 bases, with 25 bases left in between. Germline CDR1 KGHSH, CDR2 LQKENI. CDR3 length: 18 amino acids. The covered CDR3 bases are TGTGCCAGCTCCCCTACCGCCCAGGGGAGAAGCGCGTACAATGAG. It specifies CASSPTAQGRSAYNE. The full CDR3 sequence reads CASSPTAQGRSAYNEQFF.

This clone was counted many times. The read terminates 3 residues before the CDR3 end, so the remaining end is supplied by the germline J gene. V is TRBV10-3 and J is TRBJ1-1; weak D call: TRBD1 (6 bases). CDR3 length: 17 residues. Between the trimmed V and J ends, which lost 0 bases and 1 base, there was a span of 15 bases. Germline V gene lookup returns CDR1 ENHRY and CDR2 SYGVKD. CDR3 DNA, as far as it was read: TGTGCCATCAGTGAGTCCGGGGACATAAGGCAGAACACTGAA. This sequence encodes CAISESGDIRQNTE. The whole CDR3 reads CAISESGDIRQNTEAFF.

The table lists this clone with many counts. The read falls 3 residues short of the CDR3 end, and the missing part is taken from the germline J gene. The chain uses TRBV20-1 and TRBJ1-2, with a possible D match to TRBD1 (5 bases). The CDR3 has 14 amino acids. Looked up from germline, CDR1 is DFQATT and CDR2 is SNEGSKA (reference sequence). V lost 7 bases and J lost 4, with 19 bases in between. CDR3 DNA (partial): TGCAGTGTCACAGGCCCTTTTTTTTTCTATGGC. Amino acid sequence: CSVTGPFFFYG. The CDR3 as a whole reads CSVTGPFFFYGYTF.

In its sample, this clone was seen many times. The read falls 3 residues short of the CDR3 end, and the missing part is taken from the germline J gene. This chain joins TRBV7-6 and TRBJ2-5; 11 nucleotides match TRBD1. J was trimmed by 5 bases and V by 6 bases; bases with no gene match: 8. The CDR3 totals 15 residues. Germline V gives CDR1 SGHVS, CDR2 FNYEAQ. The CDR3 bases that were read are TGTGCCAGCAGTCATGGGGGACAGGGGGTGGAGACC. Its protein product is CASSHGGQGVET. The whole CDR3 region reads CASSHGGQGVETQYF.

Remarks on this clone: The read ends 3 residues before the CDR3 terminus; that terminus is restored from the germline J gene. The chain carries TRBV5-1 and TRBJ2-5; possibly TRBD1 for D (7 bases). The CDR3 is made up of 14 amino acids. Germline V gives CDR1 SGHRS, CDR2 YFSETQ. The V gene lost 0 bases and the J gene lost 2 bases, with 8 bases spanning the gap. The sequenced part of the CDR3 DNA is TGCGCCAGCAGCTTGGCAGGGGGGCAAGAGACC. As protein: CASSLAGGQET. From start to end, the CDR3 is CASSLAGGQETQYF.

This clone has a count of ten or more. The read terminates 3 residues before the CDR3 end, so the remaining end is supplied by the germline J gene. The chain recombines TRBV6-2 or TRBV6-3 with TRBJ1-2; a possible D gene is TRBD1 (5 bases). The germline V gene has CDR1 MNHEY and CDR2 SVGEGT. Trimming pared 5 bases from V and 4 bases from J, leaving 17 bases between. The length of the CDR3 is 15 residues. The covered CDR3 bases are TGTGCCAGCAGTCCGGGACCAAGGCGGGGCTATGGC. Amino acids: CASSPGPRRGYG. The whole CDR3 reads CASSPGPRRGYGYTF.

Concerning this clone itself: Read coverage stops 3 residues before the CDR3 terminus; the germline J gene supplies the remainder. The chain has TRBV5-6 and TRBJ2-1; TRBD1 might be the D (5 bases). V lost 6 bases, J lost 4 bases, and 14 bases lay in between. From germline, CDR1 is SGHDT and CDR2 YYEEEE. This CDR3 region has 14 residues. The sequenced CDR3 bases are TGTGCCAGCACAACGAAGGGGCTTTACAATGAG. Its protein product is CASTTKGLYNE. The full CDR3 protein reads CASTTKGLYNEQFF.

In its sample, this clone ranks as medium-sized. The read comes to an end 3 residues before the CDR3 does, leaving the germline J gene to fill in the end. The genes are TRBV20-1 and TRBJ1-5; TRBD1 aligns across 7 bases. CDR1 and CDR2 from the germline V gene are DFQATT and SNEGSKA (reference sequence). The CDR3 contains 13 residues. The junction had 5 bases not matched to a gene; V was cut back by 5 bases and J by 4 bases. The CDR3 reads CSALRDSNQPQHF. The sequenced CDR3 bases are TGCAGTGCTCTCCGGGACAGTAATCAGCCC.

To note about this clone: The read terminates 3 residues before the CDR3 end, so the remaining end is supplied by the germline J gene. J is TRBJ1-6 and V is TRBV6-2 or TRBV6-3, with D hard to call. Trimming cost V 8 bases and J 7 bases, with 24 bases left between them. The CDR3 loop spans 17 amino acids. The germline CDR1 and CDR2 sequences are MNHEY and SVGEGT. The CDR3 bases that were read are TGTGCCAGCTCTCCACCCCGGGGAGGGAAGGGAAATTCACCC. Amino acids: CASSPPRGGKGNSP. The whole CDR3 region reads CASSPPRGGKGNSPLHF.

As for this clone: The read gets to within 3 residues of the CDR3 end, and the germline J gene fills in the rest. This chain connects TRBV2 to TRBJ2-1, with 11 nucleotides matching TRBD1. After removal of 4 bases from V and 8 bases from J, the junction contained 4 bases not matched to a gene. Germline loops: CDR1 SNHLY, CDR2 FYNNEI. This CDR3 contains 14 residues. This chain's CDR3 is CASSGGQGADEQFF. CDR3 DNA (partial): TGTGCCAGCAGTGGAGGACAGGGGGCGGATGAG.

This clone was picked up a small number of times. The read finishes 3 residues shy of the CDR3 end, and the germline J gene is used to complete it. The rearrangement joins TRBV11-3 to TRBJ1-1; D gene uncertain. Trimming removed 0 bases at V and 5 bases at J, with 7 bases between. Germline CDR1 and CDR2: SGHNT and YENEEA. This CDR3 has 13 amino acids. The chain's CDR3 is CASSLDAGTEAFF. Incomplete CDR3 DNA: TGTGCCAGCAGCTTAGATGCGGGGACTGAA.

Comment on this clone: With the read ending 3 residues before the CDR3 end, the germline J gene is used to fill in that end. This sequence joins TRBV19 and TRBJ1-5; TRBD1 agrees at 8 bases. This CDR3 is built from 14 residues. The V and J ends lost 4 bases and 7 bases, in that order; junction bases with no gene match: 6. Germline V gives CDR1 LNHDA, CDR2 SQIVND (reference sequence). The sequenced part of the CDR3 DNA is TGTGCCAGTAGTAACAGGGGGAGGGCGCAGCCC. It yields the protein CASSNRGRAQP. The full CDR3 reads CASSNRGRAQPQHF.

The table lists this clone with a few counts. The read is 3 residues too short to cover the CDR3 end, so that end is filled in from the germline J gene. V gene TRBV18 combines with J gene TRBJ2-7; the match to TRBD1 covers 7 bases. J was trimmed by 2 bases and V by 3 bases; bases with no gene match: 7. There are 15 residues in the CDR3. The germline V gene has CDR1 KGHSH and CDR2 LQKENI. Partial CDR3 DNA: TGTGCCAGCTCACCCGTGACAGGGCCCCCCTACGAG. It codes for CASSPVTGPPYE. The CDR3, in full, reads CASSPVTGPPYEQYF. Full variable domain (missing parts from reference TRBV18 and TRBJ2-7): NAGVMQNPRHLVRRRGQEARLRCSPMKGHSHVYWYRQLPEEGLKFMVYLQKENIIDESGMPKERFSAEFPKEGPSILRIQQVVRGDSAAYFCASSPVTGPPYEQYFGPGTRLTVT.